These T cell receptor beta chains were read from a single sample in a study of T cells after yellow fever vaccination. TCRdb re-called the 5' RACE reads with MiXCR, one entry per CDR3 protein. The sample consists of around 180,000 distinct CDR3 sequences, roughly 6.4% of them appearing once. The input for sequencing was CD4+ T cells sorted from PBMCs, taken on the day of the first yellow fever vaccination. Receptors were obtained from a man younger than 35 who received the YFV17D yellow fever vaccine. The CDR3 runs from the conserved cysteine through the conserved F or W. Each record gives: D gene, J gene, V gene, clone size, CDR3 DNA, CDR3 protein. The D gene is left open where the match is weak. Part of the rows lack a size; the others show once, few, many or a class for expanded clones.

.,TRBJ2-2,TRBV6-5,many,TGTGCCAGCAGGTTAATAGGGACGGCCGGGGAGCTGTTTTTT,CASRLIGTAGELFF
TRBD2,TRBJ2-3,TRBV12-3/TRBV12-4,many,TGTGCCAGCAGAGGGAGGACTAGCGGGGGAGATACGCAGTATTTT,CASRGRTSGGDTQYF
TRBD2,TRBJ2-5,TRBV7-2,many,TGTGCCACTTCGATGGGGCGGGGGGGAGATGTGGAGACCCAGTACTTC,CATSMGRGGDVETQYF
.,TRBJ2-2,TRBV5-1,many,TGCGCCAGCAGCTTGGATACGGTCACCGGGGAGCTGTTTTTT,CASSLDTVTGELFF
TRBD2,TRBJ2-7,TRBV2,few,TGTGCCAGCTGTCCGGGACTAGCGGTACAGCAGTACTTC,CASCPGLAVQQYF
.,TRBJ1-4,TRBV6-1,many,TGTGCCAGCAGCCCACCCGGGGTAACTAATGAAAAACTGTTTTTT,CASSPPGVTNEKLFF
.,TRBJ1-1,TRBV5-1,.,TGCGCCAGCAGCTGGGGGGCGGCGAACACTGAAGCTTTCTTT,CASSWGAANTEAFF
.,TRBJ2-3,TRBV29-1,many,TGCAGCGTTGAAGACCAGAGCACAGATACGCAGTATTTT,CSVEDQSTDTQYF
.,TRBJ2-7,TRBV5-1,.,TGCGCCAGCAGCTTGGCGAGAGGAGGGAGCGCCTACGAGCAGTACTTC,CASSLARGGSAYEQYF
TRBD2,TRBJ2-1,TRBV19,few,TGTGCCAGTAGTATTAAGCGGGGGGGCTACAATGAGCAGTTCTTC,CASSIKRGGYNEQFF
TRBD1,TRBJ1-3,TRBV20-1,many,TGCAGTGCGAGGACAGGGGCTGGAAACACCATATATTTT,CSARTGAGNTIYF
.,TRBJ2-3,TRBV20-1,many,TGCAGTGCTCGGGACGGATTCACAGATACGCAGTATTTT,CSARDGFTDTQYF
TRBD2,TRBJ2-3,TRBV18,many,TGTGCCAGCTCACTCTTGGGACTAGCAGGAGATACGCAGTATTTT,CASSLLGLAGDTQYF
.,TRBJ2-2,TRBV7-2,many,TGTGCCAGCAGCTTAGCGGGCGGGGTCCGGGAGCTGTTTTTT,CASSLAGGVRELFF
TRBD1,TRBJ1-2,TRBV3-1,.,TGTGCCAGCAGCCATGAGCCCGGGACAGAGATTTATGGCTACACCTTC,CASSHEPGTEIYGYTF
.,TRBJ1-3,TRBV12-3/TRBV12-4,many,TGTGCCAGCAGTTTACAGGGCTTTGGAAACACCATATATTTT,CASSLQGFGNTIYF
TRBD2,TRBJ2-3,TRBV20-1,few,TGCAGTGCTAAAAGCGGGGCCCCAGATACGCAGTATTTT,CSAKSGAPDTQYF
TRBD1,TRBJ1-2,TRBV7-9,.,TGTGCCAGCAGCCCGACAGGGGAGAAGGGCTACACCTTC,CASSPTGEKGYTF
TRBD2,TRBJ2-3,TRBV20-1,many,TGCAGTGCGCGCCTAGCGGGGAACACAGATACGCAGTATTTT,CSARLAGNTDTQYF
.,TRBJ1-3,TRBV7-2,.,TGTGCCAGCAGCTTAGCGGTCGGGGCGGGTGGAAACACCATATATTTT,CASSLAVGAGGNTIYF
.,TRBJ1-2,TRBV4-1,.,TGCGCCAGCAGCCAAGATTGGCAGGGCCTAGGGGGCTACACCTTC,CASSQDWQGLGGYTF
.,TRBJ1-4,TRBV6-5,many,TGTGCCAGCAGTTACAGGGAGGTTTGGGAAAAACTGTTTTTT,CASSYREVWEKLFF
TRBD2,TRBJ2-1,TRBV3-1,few,TGTGCCAGCAGCCAAGCGCCCTTGACTAGCGGGGGTTGGTACAATGAGCAGTTCTTC,CASSQAPLTSGGWYNEQFF
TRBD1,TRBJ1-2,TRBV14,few,TGTGCCAGCAGCCAAGTGAAGGACAGGGGGCGCCTGGACTATGGCTACACCTTC,CASSQVKDRGRLDYGYTF
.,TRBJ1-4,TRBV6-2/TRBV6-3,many,TGTGCCAGCAGTTACCACAGGGCGGATGATGAAAAACTGTTTTTT,CASSYHRADDEKLFF
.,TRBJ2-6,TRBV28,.,TGTGCCAGCAGTTTAGTGGTTAGCTCTGGGGCCAACGTCCTGACTTTC,CASSLVVSSGANVLTF
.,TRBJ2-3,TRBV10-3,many,TGTGCCAGCTCAACTCAGCCGGATACGCAGTATTTT,CASSTQPDTQYF
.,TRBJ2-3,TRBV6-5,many,TGTGCCAGCTTCAGGGGTGATACGCAGTATTTT,CASFRGDTQYF
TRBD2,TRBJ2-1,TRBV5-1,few,TGCGCCAGCAGCTTGGCTCTAGCGGGGCTGAATGAGCAGTTCTTC,CASSLALAGLNEQFF
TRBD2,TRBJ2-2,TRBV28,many,TGTGCCAGCAGCCGAAGGACTAGCTTAAACATCGGGGAGCTGTTTTTT,CASSRRTSLNIGELFF
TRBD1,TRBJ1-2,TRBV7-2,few,TGTGCCAGCAGCGCGGGACAGGTATATGGCTACACCTTC,CASSAGQVYGYTF
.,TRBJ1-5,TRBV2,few,TGTGCCAGTTCCGGATGGGTTATCGGCAATCAGCCCCAGCATTTT,CASSGWVIGNQPQHF
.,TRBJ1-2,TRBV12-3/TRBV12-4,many,TGTGCCAGCAGCTGGGCCCCGGTGAATGGCTACACCTTC,CASSWAPVNGYTF
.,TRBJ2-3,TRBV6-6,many,TGTGCCAGCAGTTATGACAGTCCAGATACGCAGTATTTT,CASSYDSPDTQYF
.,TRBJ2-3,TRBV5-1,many,TGCGCCAGCAGCTTGGACACGAGCACAGATACGCAGTATTTT,CASSLDTSTDTQYF
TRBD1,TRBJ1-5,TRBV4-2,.,TGTGCCAGCAGCCAAGATCTAGACAGGGGTTTGAGGCAGCCCCAGCATTTT,CASSQDLDRGLRQPQHF
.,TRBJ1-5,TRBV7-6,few,TGTGCCAGCAGCTTTCTCAGGGACCAGCCCCAGCATTTT,CASSFLRDQPQHF
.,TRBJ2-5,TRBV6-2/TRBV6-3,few,TGTGCCAGCAGTAATCAACAAGAGACCCAGTACTTC,CASSNQQETQYF
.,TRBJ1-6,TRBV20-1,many,TGCAGTGCGCCGCAGCCAGGTGGCAATTCACCCCTCCACTTT,CSAPQPGGNSPLHF
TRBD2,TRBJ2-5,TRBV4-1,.,TGCGCCAGCAGCCAGTCCCCCGTGACTAGCGGACAAGAGACCCAGTACTTC,CASSQSPVTSGQETQYF
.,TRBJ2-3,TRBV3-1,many,TGTGCCACCGGGGGGCGGGGCACAGATACGCAGTATTTT,CATGGRGTDTQYF
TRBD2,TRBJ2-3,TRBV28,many,TGTGCCAGCAGTTTTAGGGGGAGCGGGGGGCAGTATTTT,CASSFRGSGGQYF
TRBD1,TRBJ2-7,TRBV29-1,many,TGCAGCGCCCATATCCGACAGGGCCCTTCCTACGAGCAGTACTTC,CSAHIRQGPSYEQYF
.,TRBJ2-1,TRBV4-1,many,TGCGCCAGCAGCCAAGGGAAGGTTTCAGGTTGGGACCATGAGCAGTTCTTC,CASSQGKVSGWDHEQFF
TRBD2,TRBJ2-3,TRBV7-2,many,TGTGCCAGCAGCTCCGGAGCGGGGGGGACAGATACGCAGTATTTT,CASSSGAGGTDTQYF
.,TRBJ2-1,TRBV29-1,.,TGCAGCGTGGCCTGGTCCTACAATGAGCAGTTCTTC,CSVAWSYNEQFF
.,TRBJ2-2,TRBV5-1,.,TGCGCCAGCCGTGGATCCTGGGTATCCGGGGAGCTGTTTTTT,CASRGSWVSGELFF
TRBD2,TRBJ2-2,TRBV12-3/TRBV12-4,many,TGTGCCAGCAGTTTAGATACGCCCTATAGACTAGCGGGGAACACCGGGGAGCTGTTTTTT,CASSLDTPYRLAGNTGELFF
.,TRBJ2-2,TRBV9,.,TGTGCCAGCAGCCGTGAAGGGGCCCGAATAAGGGAGCTGTTTTTT,CASSREGARIRELFF
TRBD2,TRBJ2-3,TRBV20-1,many,TGCAGTGCTCATACTAGCGGGGGAGATACGCAGTATTTT,CSAHTSGGDTQYF
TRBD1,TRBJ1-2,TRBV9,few,TGTGCCAGCAGCTCCCCTGGCCACAGGGGAGGCTACACCTTC,CASSSPGHRGGYTF
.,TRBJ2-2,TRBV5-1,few,TGCGCCAGCAGCTTGACCTCCGGGGAGCTGTTTTTT,CASSLTSGELFF
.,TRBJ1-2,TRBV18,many,TGTGCCAGCTCACCACTACCCCCGGCAAGAGACCTTTCTAACTATGGCTACACCTTC,CASSPLPPARDLSNYGYTF
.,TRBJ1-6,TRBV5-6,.,TGTGCCAGCAGCTTGTTTGTTTCACCCCTCCACTTT,CASSLFVSPLHF
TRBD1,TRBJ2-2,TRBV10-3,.,TGTGCCATCAGGCCCGGGACAGGGATTCGCACCGGGGAGCTGTTTTTT,CAIRPGTGIRTGELFF
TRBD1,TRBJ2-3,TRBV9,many,TGTGCCAGCAGCGCTAGCCTCCCCGGGACAGGGACAGATACGCAGTATTTT,CASSASLPGTGTDTQYF
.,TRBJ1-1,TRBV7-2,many,TGTGCCAGCAGCCCTTGGAGGGTTAACACTGAAGCTTTCTTT,CASSPWRVNTEAFF
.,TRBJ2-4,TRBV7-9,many,TGTGCCAGCAGCTTTCAAGAACCCCTAGCCAAAAACATTCAGTACTTC,CASSFQEPLAKNIQYF
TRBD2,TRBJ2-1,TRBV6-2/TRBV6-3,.,TGTGCCAGCAGTTATTTGCCAGCGGGGAGCGATGAGCAGTTCTTC,CASSYLPAGSDEQFF